The sequence of this TCR beta chain was determined in a study of siplizumab effects on memory and regulatory T cells. Study summary: Paired reactions compared siplizumab at around 1 ug/mL with no drug, using mixed lymphocyte reactions.

This clone showed up just a few times. Its antigen is not identified. Per germline, CDR1 SGHDT and CDR2 YYEEEE. V dropped 4 bases and J dropped 0; count of bases not matched to a gene: 6. The CDR3 extends over 15 amino acids. Sequencing was performed with immunoSEQ multiplex PCR; in TCRdb, only in-frame clones are kept and a portion is missing. This sample has approximately 13,000 clones, with 30% to 40% found just once. An approximately six-day coculture at 37°C was performed with the mixed lymphocyte reaction cells. Material for sequencing was CFSE-low (dividing) CD8+ T cells sorted from an allogeneic mixed lymphocyte reaction. The sequence derives from a human donor in good health; the cells came from an allogeneic mixed lymphocyte reaction. This chain uses TRBV5-6 with TRBJ2-7; 8 positions agree with TRBD1. CDR3 loop: CASSAGTGNSYEQYF. The CDR3 DNA follows: TGTGCCAGCAGCGCCGGGACAGGAAACTCCTACGAGCAGTACTTC.